This T cell receptor beta chain was documented in a study of shared clonotypes between healthy human individuals. Turning to the study itself: Donors had three CD4 naive, three CD4 memory, two CD8 naive and one CD8 memory plate apiece.

On this clone itself: The sample has other DNA sequences that encode this CDR3 too.

Replicate sorted-subset PCRs were loaded with 150 to 250 ng DNA, 31,000 or so T cell genomes. The protocol was immunoSEQ multiplex PCR, while the TCRdb copy is restricted to in-frame clones and leaves out a portion. Here the sample spans roughly 1,600,000 clones, 98% to 99% being singletons. This TCR was recovered from a young man in good health. Sequenced: naive CD4+ T cells sorted from blood. Subset denoted: CD45RA+ positively selected.

This chain's CDR3 is CASSPSPGSTDTQYF. CDR3 DNA: TGTGCCAGCTCACCCTCCCCCGGATCGACAGATACGCAGTATTTT. The chain combines TRBV18 with TRBJ2-3; no definite D call. Trimming removed 3 bases at V and 3 bases at J, with 13 bases between. The CDR3 sequence is 15 residues long. Germline CDR1 KGHSH, CDR2 LQKENI.